This is a list of T cell receptor beta chains from one sample in a study of blood T cell repertoires in COVID-19. TCRdb keeps only in-frame clones here, not all; method: immunoSEQ multiplex PCR. The sample holds under 300,000 clones, roughly nine tenths seen once. The sequenced sample was PBMCs or T cells enriched from blood (not recorded which). Source of these receptors: a human donor in a cohort exposed to, infected with or recovered from COVID-19 (not recorded which). The donor label of this sample is uncertain. CDR3s include the opening cysteine and the closing phenylalanine or tryptophan. The D gene is left open where the match is weak. Size tells how often a clone was seen (once, few, many) or the class of an expanded clone, and some rows leave it out.

abundance	v_gene	j_gene	d_gene	CDR3aa	CDR3nt
.	TRBV12-3/TRBV12-4	TRBJ1-1	TRBD1	CASSWTGGAFF	TGTGCCAGCAGTTGGACAGGTGGAGCTTTCTTT
.	TRBV2	TRBJ1-4	.	CASSLALGLNEKLFF	TGTGCCAGCAGCCTCGCCCTCGGACTAAATGAAAAACTGTTTTTT
.	TRBV4-1	TRBJ2-7	TRBD1	CASSQESGTGAYEQYF	TGCGCCAGCAGCCAAGAATCCGGGACAGGAGCCTACGAGCAGTACTTC
.	TRBV5-1	TRBJ2-6	.	CASSFSSSGANVLTF	TGCGCCAGCAGCTTCAGTTCCTCTGGGGCCAACGTCCTGACTTTC
.	TRBV29-1	TRBJ2-1	TRBD2	CSVEDSSGGPLYNEQFF	TGCAGCGTTGAAGACTCTAGCGGGGGGCCGTTATACAATGAGCAGTTCTTC
once	TRBV7-3	TRBJ1-2	TRBD1	CASSPGQGFIYGYTF	TGTGCCAGCAGCCCTGGACAGGGCTTCATCTATGGCTACACCTTC
.	TRBV6-5	TRBJ1-1	TRBD1	CASRQDRGQVAEAFF	TGTGCCAGCAGACAGGACAGGGGGCAGGTCGCTGAAGCTTTCTTT
.	TRBV6-1	TRBJ1-5	.	CASSEGTPPNQPQHF	TGTGCCAGCAGTGAGGGGACTCCCCCTAATCAGCCCCAGCATTTT
.	TRBV30	TRBJ1-2	TRBD1	CAGWTGGEYGYTF	TGTGCCGGATGGACAGGGGGCGAATATGGCTACACCTTC
.	TRBV6-5	TRBJ1-2	TRBD1	CASSYSRQGPYGYTF	TGTGCCAGCAGTTACTCGAGACAGGGGCCCTATGGCTACACCTTC
.	TRBV7-3	TRBJ1-5	.	CASSLGGVPNQPQHF	TGTGCCAGCAGCTTAGGGGGGGTTCCGAATCAGCCCCAGCATTTT
.	TRBV7-2	TRBJ2-2	TRBD2	CASSLEFRGVRELFF	TGTGCCAGCAGCTTAGAATTTCGGGGGGTCCGGGAGCTGTTTTTT
.	TRBV4-2	TRBJ2-2	.	CASSQIIQELRELFF	TGTGCCAGCAGCCAAATAATACAGGAGCTCCGGGAGCTGTTTTTT
.	TRBV15	TRBJ2-2	.	CATSRLGGNTGELFF	TGTGCCACCAGCAGGCTCGGGGGAAACACCGGGGAGCTGTTTTTT
.	TRBV7-2	TRBJ2-3	TRBD2	CASSLRLASTDTQYF	TGTGCCAGCAGCTTAAGACTAGCCTCCACAGATACGCAGTATTTT
.	TRBV9	TRBJ1-2	.	CASSVGFQAKGYTF	TGTGCCAGCAGCGTGGGTTTCCAGGCTAAAGGCTACACCTTC
.	TRBV7-9	TRBJ1-4	.	CASSKAAATTDEKLFF	TGTGCCAGCAGCAAAGCGGCGGCAACTACCGACGAAAAACTGTTTTTT
.	TRBV19	TRBJ1-4	.	CASSADSYGEKLFF	TGTGCCAGTAGTGCCGACAGTTACGGTGAAAAACTGTTTTTT
.	TRBV9	TRBJ1-3	.	CASSVLSGKTLRSGNTIYF	TGTGCCAGCAGCGTACTTTCGGGAAAGACCTTACGCTCTGGAAACACCATATATTTT
.	TRBV30	TRBJ1-6	.	CAWSVGETPLHF	TGTGCCTGGAGTGTAGGGGAAACGCCCCTCCACTTT
.	TRBV9	TRBJ1-3	.	CASSVDQGIGNTIYF	TGTGCCAGCAGCGTAGATCAGGGAATTGGAAACACCATATATTTT
.	TRBV5-1	TRBJ1-2	TRBD1	CASSLDVGTGYGYTF	TGCGCCAGCAGCTTGGACGTGGGGACAGGCTATGGCTACACCTTC
.	TRBV19	TRBJ1-2	TRBD1	CASSSQDRVNYGYTF	TGTGCCAGTAGTAGTCAGGACAGGGTTAACTATGGCTACACCTTC
.	TRBV5-1	TRBJ1-2	TRBD1	CASWNTGTGGQSGYTF	TGCGCCAGCTGGAACACCGGGACAGGGGGACAAAGTGGCTACACCTTC
.	TRBV27	TRBJ1-2	.	CASSSIRSYGYTF	TGTGCCAGCAGTTCAATCCGGTCCTATGGCTACACCTTC
.	TRBV30	TRBJ1-1	.	CAWRHSLNTEAFF	TGTGCCTGGAGGCACAGTTTGAACACTGAAGCTTTCTTT
.	TRBV7-2	TRBJ2-7	.	CASSLGRGLRYEQYF	TGTGCCAGCAGCTTAGGGCGGGGCCTGCGCTACGAGCAGTACTTC
.	TRBV15	TRBJ1-5	.	CATSRDRGAWPQHF	TGTGCCACCAGCAGAGATCGAGGCGCATGGCCCCAGCATTTT
.	TRBV5-5	TRBJ2-5	TRBD1	CASSLDRGRWETQYF	TGTGCCAGCAGCCTTGACAGGGGGCGGTGGGAGACCCAGTACTTC
.	TRBV6-2/TRBV6-3	TRBJ2-2	TRBD2	CASISSFGGSGELFF	TGTGCCAGCATTTCCTCCTTCGGGGGGTCCGGGGAGCTGTTTTTT
.	TRBV12-3/TRBV12-4	TRBJ2-2	.	CASSPLVTGELFF	TGTGCCAGCAGTCCCCTAGTGACCGGGGAGCTGTTTTTT
few	TRBV13	TRBJ2-5	TRBD1	CASSYRTGGEETQYF	TGTGCCAGCAGCTACCGGACAGGGGGCGAAGAGACCCAGTACTTC
.	TRBV7-9	TRBJ2-2	.	CASSYGLRYTGELFF	TGTGCCAGCAGCTATGGTCTTCGGTACACCGGGGAGCTGTTTTTT
once	TRBV30	TRBJ1-1	.	CAWRGGTHTEAFF	TGTGCCTGGAGGGGGGGAACACACACTGAAGCTTTCTTT
.	TRBV5-5	TRBJ2-7	TRBD1	CASSLPTLADRGREQYF	TGTGCCAGCAGCTTGCCCACACTTGCGGACAGGGGCCGCGAGCAGTACTTC
.	TRBV6-5	TRBJ1-2	TRBD1	CASSQGTDYGYTF	TGTGCCAGCAGCCAGGGGACAGATTATGGCTACACCTTC
.	TRBV19	TRBJ1-2	TRBD1	CASSIGQGAGYTF	TGTGCCAGTAGTATCGGACAGGGGGCTGGCTACACCTTC
.	TRBV7-3	TRBJ2-1	.	CASSPEAGAITGEQFF	TGTGCCAGCAGCCCAGAGGCGGGGGCGATTACAGGCGAGCAGTTCTTC
few	TRBV9	TRBJ2-7	.	CASSESPGLTYEQYF	TGTGCCAGCAGCGAGAGCCCGGGATTAACCTACGAGCAGTACTTC
.	TRBV7-7	TRBJ2-7	TRBD2	CASSSGTKIPFYEQYF	TGTGCCAGCAGCAGCGGGACTAAGATCCCTTTCTACGAGCAGTACTTC
once	TRBV30	TRBJ1-1	.	CAWSAEGRGTEAFF	TGTGCCTGGAGTGCCGAGGGCCGGGGCACTGAAGCTTTCTTT
.	TRBV12-3/TRBV12-4	TRBJ1-6	TRBD1	CASSGQGNSPLHF	TGTGCCAGCAGTGGACAGGGTAATTCACCCCTCCACTTT
.	TRBV3-1/TRBV3-2	TRBJ2-1	.	CASSQVQGTYNEQFF	TGTGCCAGCAGCCAAGTACAGGGTACCTACAATGAGCAGTTCTTC
.	TRBV30	TRBJ1-2	.	CAWSSSGYTF	TGTGCCTGGAGTTCCAGTGGCTACACCTTC
.	TRBV24-1	TRBJ2-2	TRBD2	CATSLAGDTGELFF	TGTGCCACCAGTTTAGCGGGGGACACCGGGGAGCTGTTTTTT
.	TRBV7-9	TRBJ2-5	.	CASSLQGAIETQYF	TGTGCCAGCAGCTTGCAGGGTGCGATAGAGACCCAGTACTTC
few	TRBV5-4	TRBJ2-1	.	CASGLNNEQFF	TGTGCCAGCGGGCTGAACAATGAGCAGTTCTTC